The 17 T cell receptor beta chains presented below share a single source sample, sequenced in a study of T cells in Graves' hyperthyroidism and ophthalmopathy. The CDR3 regions of TCR beta were amplified from RNA transcripts. The TCR CDR3 first-round RT-PCR relied on the HTBI primer set. TCRdb redid the calling of the multiplex PCR reads with MiXCR, one entry per CDR3 protein. This sample has some 350,000 distinct CDR3 sequences, with around 25% found just once. The sequenced sample consisted of blood. Every receptor here comes from a man aged 45-65 years with Graves' hyperthyroidism.

This clonotype was observed at least ten times. For the CDR3, the DNA is TGTGCCAGCAGCCGGGACTGGATTTGGCTGTTCTTC. This gives the protein CASSRDWIWLFF. The rearrangement links TRBV7-9 to TRBJ2-1, with D perhaps matching TRBD2 (6 bases). The CDR3 covers 12 residues. CDR1 SEHNR and CDR2 FQNEAQ come from the germline V gene (reference sequence). V dropped 5 bases and J dropped 15 bases, with 17 bases sitting between them.

The V and J genes are TRBV5-1 and TRBJ2-7; 9 bases are shared with TRBD2. Per germline, CDR1 SGHRS and CDR2 YFSETQ. The CDR3 contains 22 residues. V gave up 2 bases and J gave up 8 bases; unmatched junction bases: 32. CDR3 region: CASSFQRRTGSWGGRAFYKQYF. CDR3 DNA sequence: TGCGCCAGCAGCTTTCAACGACGGACGGGTTCGTGGGGCGGGAGGGCCTTTTACAAGCAGTACTTC. The full variable domain, completed using reference TRBV5-1 and TRBJ2-7, is KAGVTQTPRYLIKTRGQQVTLSCSPISGHRSVSWYQQTPGQGLQFLFEYFSETQRNKGNFPGRFSGRQFSNSRSEMNVSTLELGDSALYLCASSFQRRTGSWGGRAFYKQYFGPGTRLTVT.

This clonotype came up a few times. The rearrangement joins TRBV6-1 to TRBJ1-5; 9 nucleotides align to TRBD1. V gave up 7 bases and J gave up 4 bases; unmatched junction bases: 8. The CDR3 is 15 residues long. Germline V lookup: CDR1 MNHNS, CDR2 SASEGT. The CDR3 here is CASIYRDRVNQPQHF. The CDR3 DNA reads TGTGCCAGCATCTACCGGGACAGGGTGAATCAGCCCCAGCATTTT.

V gene TRBV12-3 or TRBV12-4 combines with J gene TRBJ2-7; 9 bases align to TRBD1. The CDR3 runs 15 residues. Trimming at V came to 4 bases and at J to 3 bases, leaving 7 bases not matched to a gene. The CDR3, as DNA: TGTGCCAGCAGTTCTCCCGGGACAGGGCTCTACGAGCAGTACTTC. Its protein product is CASSSPGTGLYEQYF.

The rearrangement joins TRBV7-2 to TRBJ1-5, with D possibly being TRBD1 (5 bases). Germline CDR1 SGHTA, CDR2 FQGNSA. With 0 bases removed from V and 7 bases from J, the gap between germline ends came to 13 bases. The CDR3 runs 15 residues. This CDR3 reads CASSLAREGYQPQHF. CDR3 sequence (DNA): TGTGCCAGCAGCTTAGCGAGGGAGGGGTACCAGCCCCAGCATTTT.

The chain links TRBV13 to TRBJ1-1, with D perhaps matching TRBD1 (5 bases). There are 12 residues in the CDR3. Trimming pared 5 bases from V and 6 bases from J, leaving 10 bases between. CDR1 is PRHDT, CDR2 FYEKMQ, per germline (reference sequence). CDR3 amino acids: CASSRDGPEAFF. The CDR3 DNA follows: TGTGCCAGCAGCCGGGACGGGCCTGAAGCTTTCTTT.

The chain has TRBV6-5 and TRBJ1-5; maybe TRBD1 (5 bases). The CDR3 has 16 residues. The germline V gene encodes CDR1 MNHEY and CDR2 SVGAGI. V lost 0 bases to trimming and J lost 2 bases, with 11 bases between them. The chain's CDR3 is CASSYSRGGGNQPQHF. CDR3 coding DNA: TGTGCCAGCAGTTACTCGAGGGGAGGGGGCAATCAGCCCCAGCATTTT.

For this clonotype: Germline is not matched at one junction end, which may reflect a read error. The chain recombines TRBV2 with TRBJ1-4; D remains ambiguous. This CDR3 contains 15 residues. Per the germline V gene, CDR1 is SNHLY and CDR2 is FYNNEI. CDR3 sequence reads: CASSGATSNNEKLVF. The CDR3 nucleotides are TGTGCCAGCAGTGGGGCCACGTCAAACAATGAAAAACTGGTTTTT.

This chain connects TRBV20-1 to TRBJ2-7; 13 positions agree with TRBD2. Trimming took 5 bases from V and 4 from J; bases not matched to a gene: 5. This CDR3 comprises 14 residues. CDR1 is DFQATT and CDR2 is SNEGSKA in the germline V gene (reference sequence). This CDR3 reads CSAARGLAGYEQYF. CDR3 in DNA: TGCAGTGCTGCCCGGGGACTAGCGGGGTACGAGCAGTACTTC.

The J gene is TRBJ2-3, the V gene TRBV3-1; D is ambiguous. V lost 5 bases and J lost 2, with 8 bases in between. CDR1 is LGHDT, CDR2 YNNKEL, per germline (reference sequence). The CDR3 is 13 amino acids. Here the CDR3 DNA reads TGTGCCAGCAGCGCCCGACCCACAGATACGCAGTATTTT. Translating it yields CASSARPTDTQYF.

In its sample, this clonotype was seen many times. The V call is TRBV28, the J call TRBJ2-7; no firm D call. This CDR3 has 14 residues. Germline CDR1 MDHEN, CDR2 SYDVKM. The V end lost 6 bases, the J end lost 0 bases, and 12 bases lay between the germline ends. CDR3 sequence: CASRVAYSSYEQYF. The CDR3 nucleotides read TGTGCCAGCAGAGTGGCATATAGCTCCTACGAGCAGTACTTC. Combining the CDR3 with reference TRBV28 and TRBJ2-7 gives the whole variable domain DVKVTQSSRYLVKRTGEKVFLECVQDMDHENMFWYRQDPGLGLRLIYFSYDVKMKEKGDIPEGYSVSREKKERFSLILESASTNQTSMYLCASRVAYSSYEQYFGPGTRLTVT.

The J gene is TRBJ2-7, the V gene TRBV27, with 10 bases fitting TRBD2. This CDR3 region has 17 residues. The germline V gene encodes CDR1 MNHEY and CDR2 SMNVEV (reference sequence). V lost 4 bases, J lost 0 bases, and 9 bases stayed unmatched. CDR3 bases: TGTGCCAGCAGTTCCAGACTAGCGGGCCGATTCTCCTACGAGCAGTACTTC. Residues: CASSSRLAGRFSYEQYF.

This clonotype was seen a few times. V gene TRBV29-1 combines with J gene TRBJ2-3, with 10 bases aligning to TRBD1. This CDR3 has 14 amino acids. Per germline, CDR1 SQVTM and CDR2 ANQGSEA. The junction had 11 bases not matched to a gene; V was cut back by 8 bases and J by 6 bases. CDR3 loop: CSSNHRDRGDTQYF. CDR3 coding DNA: TGCAGCTCGAATCACCGGGACAGGGGCGATACGCAGTATTTT.

This clonotype occurred many times. This chain uses TRBV7-9 with TRBJ2-1; D is possibly TRBD2 (6 bases). The germline V gene has CDR1 SEHNR and CDR2 FQNEAQ (reference sequence). Trimming took off 2 bases at V and 10 bases at J, with 12 bases between the two ends. There are 13 residues in the CDR3. The CDR3 DNA is TGTGCCAGCAGCTTATCGGGGGAACGGGAGCAGTTCTTC. It codes for CASSLSGEREQFF.

DNA of the CDR3: TGTGCCAGCAGTGTAGGGGCGCGGGGCTACACCTTC. This codes for CASSVGARGYTF. This sequence joins TRBV2 and TRBJ1-2; perhaps TRBD1 as D (5 bases). Germline CDR1 SNHLY, CDR2 FYNNEI. V lost 4 bases and J lost 8, with 11 bases in between. The CDR3 is 12 residues long.

The chain uses TRBV7-9 and TRBJ1-4; possible D gene TRBD1, 5 bases. The CDR3 contains 19 residues. Germline CDR1 SEHNR, CDR2 FQNEAQ (reference sequence). Trimming removed 5 bases at V and 2 bases at J, with 24 bases between. The CDR3 sequence is CASSRPRTTGIETNEKLFF. Here the CDR3 DNA reads TGTGCCAGCAGCCGACCGAGGACAACGGGAATAGAGACTAATGAAAAACTGTTTTTT.

This chain links TRBV7-9 with TRBJ2-7; D unclear. Per germline, CDR1 SEHNR and CDR2 FQNEAQ (reference sequence). The CDR3 loop spans 14 amino acids. V was clipped by 1 base and J by 2 bases, with 9 bases between them. CDR3 bases: TGTGCCAGCAGCTTAGATGTCGGCCCCTACGAGCAGTACTTC. It is translated as CASSLDVGPYEQYF.